These T cell receptor beta chains were read from a single sample in a study of blood T cells in healthy people across ages. MiXCR was run by TCRdb on the 5' RACE reads, yielding one entry per CDR3 protein. The sample lists about 930,000 distinct CDR3 sequences, about 29% seen once, with 10% in the top ten. These data were also filed under a second study, of T cells of mothers and their children.

The sample comprised blood. The origin of the receptors is a woman aged 40 to 50 in good health. Each CDR3 is given with its conserved first and last residue. The D gene is left open where the match is weak. Clone size appears in some rows only: once, few, many, or a class for an expanded clone.

d_gene	v_gene	len	j_gene	abundance	CDR3aa	CDR3nt
.	TRBV11-1	14	TRBJ1-1	.	CASSLREGYTEAFF	TGTGCCAGCAGCTTGCGGGAAGGATATACTGAAGCTTTCTTT
.	TRBV7-9	14	TRBJ2-2	.	CASSSRQDTGELFF	TGTGCCAGCAGCAGTCGACAGGACACCGGGGAGCTGTTTTTT
.	TRBV27	13	TRBJ2-7	few	CASPRKGAYEQYF	TGTGCCAGCCCCCGAAAGGGGGCCTACGAGCAGTACTTC
TRBD2	TRBV7-9	16	TRBJ2-7	.	CASSPPGAGVTYEQDF	TGTGCCAGCAGCCCCCCCGGAGCGGGGGTGACCTACGAGCAGGACTTC
.	TRBV2	15	TRBJ2-2	few	CASSQGGLRTGELFF	TGTGCCAGCAGTCAGGGGGGATTGAGAACCGGGGAGCTGTTTTTT
.	TRBV12-3/TRBV12-4	14	TRBJ1-2	many	CASSLEQDLYGYTF	TGTGCCAGCAGTTTAGAACAGGACCTCTATGGCTACACCTTC
.	TRBV20-1	13	TRBJ1-2	.	CSARQGVVDGYTF	TGCAGTGCTAGACAGGGTGTAGTAGATGGCTACACCTTC
.	TRBV7-6	14	TRBJ2-7	.	CASSPDESPYERYF	TGTGCCAGCAGCCCCGACGAAAGTCCCTACGAGCGGTACTTC
TRBD1	TRBV28	14	TRBJ2-1	few	CLSRPGQGFGEQFF	TGTCTCAGCCGTCCGGGACAGGGCTTCGGTGAGCAGTTCTTC
.	TRBV5-1	16	TRBJ1-2	.	CASSLVVGKYDYGYTF	TGCGCCAGCAGCTTGGTTGTAGGGAAGTATGACTATGGCTACACCTTC
.	TRBV12-3/TRBV12-4	14	TRBJ1-1	few	CASSSRAMNTEAFF	TGTGCCAGCAGTTCCCGGGCGATGAACACTGAAGCTTTCTTT
.	TRBV6-4	13	TRBJ2-5	.	CASSAGEHNEQYF	TGTGCCAGCAGTGCGGGGGAGCACAATGAGCAGTACTTC
TRBD2	TRBV20-1	14	TRBJ2-5	.	CSALRTGGWETQYF	TGCAGTGCCTTGCGGACGGGGGGATGGGAGACCCAGTACTTC
.	TRBV20-1	15	TRBJ2-7	many	CSARDQGGYSYEQYF	TGCAGTGCTAGAGATCAGGGGGGATACTCCTACGAGCAGTACTTC
TRBD1	TRBV7-6	19	TRBJ2-1	.	CASSLAPTTGHSPNNEQFF	TGTGCCAGCAGCTTAGCGCCGACGACAGGGCATTCACCTAACAATGAGCAGTTCTTC
.	TRBV9	14	TRBJ2-5	many	CASSVAPRVETQYF	TGTGCCAGCAGCGTAGCTCCCAGGGTGGAGACCCAGTACTTC
.	TRBV27	14	TRBJ2-7	many	CASSLLPGAYEQYF	TGTGCCAGCAGTTTATTACCGGGGGCGTACGAGCAGTACTTC
TRBD2	TRBV2	14	TRBJ2-3	few	CASSTSGSTDTQYF	TGTGCCAGCAGTACTAGCGGAAGCACAGATACGCAGTATTTT
.	TRBV7-8	13	TRBJ2-5	few	CASSLGGIQPQYF	TGTGCCAGCAGCTTAGGGGGAATACAGCCGCAGTACTTC
.	TRBV5-6	16	TRBJ2-1	.	CASSPNLEGGMAEQFF	TGTGCCAGCAGCCCAAACCTTGAGGGGGGCATGGCTGAGCAGTTCTTC
TRBD1	TRBV7-3	14	TRBJ2-2	.	CASSRDRATGELFF	TGTGCCAGCAGTCGGGACAGGGCCACCGGGGAGCTGTTTTTT
.	TRBV14	13	TRBJ1-1	.	CASSLGTAGEAFF	TGTGCCAGCAGCCTCGGGACGGCCGGAGAAGCTTTCTTT
TRBD1	TRBV7-2	19	TRBJ2-6	.	CASSHPRQGLSSGANVLTF	TGTGCCAGCAGCCACCCGAGACAGGGATTAAGCTCTGGGGCCAACGTCCTGACTTTC
TRBD1	TRBV28	16	TRBJ1-2	.	CASSIPGQGANYGYTF	TGTGCCAGCAGTATTCCGGGACAGGGAGCTAACTATGGCTACACCTTC
.	TRBV7-2	13	TRBJ1-2	.	CASSWTEKGGYTF	TGTGCCAGCAGCTGGACCGAGAAAGGGGGCTACACCTTC
.	TRBV2	15	TRBJ1-6	few	CASSERGLYNSPLHF	TGTGCCAGCAGTGAACGGGGCCTCTATAATTCACCCCTCCACTTT
TRBD1	TRBV19	15	TRBJ1-1	.	CATIERGLRNTEAFF	TGTGCCACCATAGAGAGGGGGCTACGGAACACTGAAGCTTTCTTT
.	TRBV25-1	13	TRBJ2-7	many	CASSDPGTHEQYF	TGTGCCAGCAGTGATCCCGGGACTCACGAGCAGTACTTC
.	TRBV12-3/TRBV12-4	15	TRBJ2-3	.	CATTEYSVRTDTQYF	TGTGCCACCACGGAATATAGCGTGAGAACAGATACGCAGTATTTT
.	TRBV6-2/TRBV6-3	15	TRBJ2-5	.	CASTQRGRPNNEQYF	TGTGCCAGCACCCAGAGGGGAAGGCCTAACAATGAGCAGTACTTC
TRBD1	TRBV29-1	13	TRBJ2-7	many	CSVDGQGGNEQYF	TGCAGCGTTGATGGACAGGGCGGCAACGAGCAGTACTTC